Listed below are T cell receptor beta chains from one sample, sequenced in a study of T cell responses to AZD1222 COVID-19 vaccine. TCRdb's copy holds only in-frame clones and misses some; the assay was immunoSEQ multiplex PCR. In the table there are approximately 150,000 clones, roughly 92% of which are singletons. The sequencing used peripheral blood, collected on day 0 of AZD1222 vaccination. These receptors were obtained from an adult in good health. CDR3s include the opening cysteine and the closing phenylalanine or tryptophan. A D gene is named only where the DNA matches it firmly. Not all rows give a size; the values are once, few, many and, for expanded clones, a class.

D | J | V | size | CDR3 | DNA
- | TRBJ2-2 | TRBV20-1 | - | CSASIRNTGELFF | TGCAGTGCTAGTATAAGGAACACCGGGGAGCTGTTTTTT
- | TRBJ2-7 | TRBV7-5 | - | CARSSEGVTRGYEQYF | TGTGCCAGAAGCTCTGAGGGGGTTACTAGGGGGTACGAGCAGTACTTC
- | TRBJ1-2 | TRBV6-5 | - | CASSYSQGSDGYTF | TGTGCCAGCAGTTACTCTCAGGGGTCTGATGGCTACACCTTC
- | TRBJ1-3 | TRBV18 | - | CASSPVTTSSGNTIYF | TGTGCCAGCTCACCGGTAACGACGAGCTCTGGAAACACCATATATTTT
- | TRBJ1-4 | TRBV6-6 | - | CASRRPGTDEKLFF | TGTGCCAGCAGGAGGCCCGGGACGGATGAAAAACTGTTTTTT
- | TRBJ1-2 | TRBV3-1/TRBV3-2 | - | CASSQGGANYGYTF | TGTGCCAGCAGCCAAGGGGGGGCTAACTATGGCTACACCTTC
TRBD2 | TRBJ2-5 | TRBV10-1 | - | CASSRLGLAGIETQYF | TGCGCCAGCAGCCGCCTAGGACTAGCGGGAATAGAGACCCAGTACTTC
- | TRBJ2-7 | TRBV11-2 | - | CASSLGGKAGAPYEQYF | TGTGCCAGCAGCTTAGGTGGCAAAGCGGGCGCCCCCTACGAGCAGTACTTC
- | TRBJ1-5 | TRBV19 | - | CASHPLGDSNQPQHF | TGTGCCTCCCACCCCTTGGGCGATAGCAATCAGCCCCAGCATTTT
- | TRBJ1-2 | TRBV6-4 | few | CASSDETAGGYTF | TGTGCCAGCAGTGACGAGACCGCCGGCGGCTACACCTTC
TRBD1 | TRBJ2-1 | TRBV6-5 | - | CASSYRDRGPYEQFF | TGTGCCAGCAGTTACCGGGACAGGGGTCCCTATGAGCAGTTCTTC
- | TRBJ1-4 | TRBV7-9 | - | CASSPRWRGNEKLFF | TGTGCCAGCAGCCCCAGGTGGCGGGGTAATGAAAAACTGTTTTTT
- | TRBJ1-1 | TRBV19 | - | CASSLGGPTGTEAFF | TGTGCCAGTAGTCTGGGAGGACCGACGGGGACTGAAGCTTTCTTT
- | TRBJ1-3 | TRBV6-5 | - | CASSYSITSSGNTIYF | TGTGCCAGCAGTTACTCAATCACTTCCTCTGGAAACACCATATATTTT
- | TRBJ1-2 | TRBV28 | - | CASTPSRLPNYGYTF | TGTGCCAGCACCCCGAGTCGGCTACCCAACTATGGCTACACCTTC
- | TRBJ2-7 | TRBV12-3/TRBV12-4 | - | CASSLEPEQYF | TGTGCCAGCAGCCTAGAGCCTGAGCAGTACTTC
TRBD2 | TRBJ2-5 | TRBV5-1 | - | CASSLATSGQETQYF | TGCGCCAGCAGCTTGGCGACTAGCGGCCAAGAGACCCAGTACTTC
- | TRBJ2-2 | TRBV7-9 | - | CASSTRVGHTLPEWVRANTGELFF | TGTGCCAGCAGCACCCGAGTGGGCCACACTCTGCCTGAATGGGTGCGTGCGAACACCGGGGAGCTGTTTTTT
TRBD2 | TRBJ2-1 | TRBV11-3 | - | CASSPGRAGFNEQFF | TGTGCCAGCAGCCCCGGGAGGGCCGGTTTCAATGAGCAGTTCTTC
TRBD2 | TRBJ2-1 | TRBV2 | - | CASSGLAVYNEQFF | TGTGCCAGCAGTGGTCTAGCGGTCTACAATGAGCAGTTCTTC
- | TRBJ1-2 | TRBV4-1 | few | CASSQVVGGGYTF | TGCGCCAGCAGCCAAGTTGTAGGCGGGGGCTACACCTTC
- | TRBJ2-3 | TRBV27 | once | CASSFMAGTDTQYF | TGTGCCAGCAGTTTTATGGCTGGCACAGATACGCAGTATTTT
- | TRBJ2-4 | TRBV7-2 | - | CASSLGQGTAKNIQYF | TGTGCCAGCAGCTTAGGGCAGGGAACAGCCAAAAACATTCAGTACTTC
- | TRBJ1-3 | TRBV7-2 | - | CASSLADSATGNTIYF | TGTGCCAGCAGCTTAGCGGACAGTGCCACTGGAAACACCATATATTTT
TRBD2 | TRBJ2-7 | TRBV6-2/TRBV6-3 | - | CASSYGTSGSIYEQYF | TGTGCCAGCAGTTACGGGACTAGCGGGAGTATCTACGAGCAGTACTTC
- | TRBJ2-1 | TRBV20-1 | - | CSASSVYNEQFF | TGCAGTGCTAGTTCAGTTTACAATGAGCAGTTCTTC
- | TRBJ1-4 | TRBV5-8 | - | CARSRGAFGNEKLFF | TGTGCCCGTTCTCGGGGCGCGTTTGGGAATGAAAAACTGTTTTTT
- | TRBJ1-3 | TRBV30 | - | CARRPPSGNTIYF | TGTGCCCGACGGCCCCCCTCTGGAAACACCATATATTTT
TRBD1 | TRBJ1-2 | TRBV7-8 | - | CASSLAGQGIGYTF | TGTGCCAGCAGCTTAGCTGGACAGGGGATCGGCTACACCTTC
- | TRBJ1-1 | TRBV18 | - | CASSPPSLPRAFF | TGTGCCAGCTCACCACCCAGTCTCCCTCGGGCTTTCTTT
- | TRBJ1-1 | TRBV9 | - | CASSVGKGWGNTEAFF | TGTGCCAGCAGCGTAGGGAAGGGTTGGGGGAACACTGAAGCTTTCTTT
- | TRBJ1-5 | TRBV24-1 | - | CATSPGPQITPQHF | TGTGCCACCAGTCCGGGACCCCAAATAACTCCCCAGCATTTT
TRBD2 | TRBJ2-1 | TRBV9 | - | CASSVGLAGGPSSYNEQFF | TGTGCCAGCAGCGTAGGGTTAGCGGGGGGCCCGAGCTCCTACAATGAGCAGTTCTTC
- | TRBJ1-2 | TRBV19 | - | CASRKTTSYGYTF | TGTGCCAGTAGGAAAACGACGAGCTATGGCTACACCTTC
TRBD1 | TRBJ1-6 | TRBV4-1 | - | CASGPPGQLLHF | TGCGCCAGCGGACCGCCGGGACAGCTCCTCCACTTT
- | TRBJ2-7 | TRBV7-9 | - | CASSPVRAPYEQYF | TGTGCCAGCAGCCCAGTGAGGGCCCCCTACGAGCAGTACTTC
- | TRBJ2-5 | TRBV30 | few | CAWRRGGAWETQYF | TGTGCCTGGCGGCGCGGGGGCGCATGGGAGACCCAGTACTTC
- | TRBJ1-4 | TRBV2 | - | CATGGTTATNEKLFF | TGTGCCACCGGGGGGACAACCGCAACTAATGAAAAACTGTTTTTT
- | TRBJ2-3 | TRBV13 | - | CASSLEATDTQYF | TGTGCCAGCAGCTTAGAAGCCACAGATACGCAGTATTTT
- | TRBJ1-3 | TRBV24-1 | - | CATSDPHSGGNTIYF | TGTGCCACCAGTGATCCCCACAGCGGTGGAAACACCATATATTTT
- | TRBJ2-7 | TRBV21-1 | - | CASSKATWTGTSGRDEQYF | TGTGCCAGCAGCAAAGCTACTTGGACAGGGACTAGCGGGAGGGACGAGCAGTACTTC
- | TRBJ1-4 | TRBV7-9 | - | CASSLAQGGGVEKLFF | TGTGCCAGCAGCTTAGCCCAAGGGGGGGGAGTTGAAAAACTGTTTTTT
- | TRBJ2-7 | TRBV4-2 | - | CASSQDGHLDSEQYF | TGTGCCAGCAGCCAAGATGGTCACCTGGACTCCGAGCAGTACTTC
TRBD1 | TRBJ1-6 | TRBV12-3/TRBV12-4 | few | CASSLTGQSPLHF | TGTGCCAGCAGTTTGACAGGGCAGTCACCCCTCCACTTT
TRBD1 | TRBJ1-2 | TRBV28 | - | CASSSGGLYGYTF | TGTGCCAGCAGCTCAGGGGGATTATATGGCTACACCTTC
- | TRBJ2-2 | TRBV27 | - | CASSFPGTGELFF | TGTGCCAGCAGTTTCCCAGGCACCGGGGAGCTGTTTTTT
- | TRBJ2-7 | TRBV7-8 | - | CASSLWTDPSTQYF | TGTGCCAGCAGCTTGTGGACGGACCCATCAACGCAGTACTTC
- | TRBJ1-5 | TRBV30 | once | CAWSNGGNQPQHF | TGTGCCTGGAGTAATGGGGGCAATCAGCCCCAGCATTTT
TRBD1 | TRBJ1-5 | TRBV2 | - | CASRPGQGGNQPQHF | TGTGCCAGCAGGCCGGGACAGGGTGGCAATCAGCCCCAGCATTTT
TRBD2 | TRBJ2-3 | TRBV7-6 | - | CASSESGGINTDTQYF | TGTGCCAGCAGCGAGAGCGGGGGGATTAACACAGATACGCAGTATTTT